The next 11 T cell receptor beta chains were all read from a single sample in a study of CD8 T cells in Susac syndrome. The authors reverse transcribed about 0.45 to 1 ug RNA with random hexamers. One entry per CDR3 protein results from TCRdb running MiXCR on the immunoSEQ multiplex PCR reads. Of 200,000 or so distinct CDR3 sequences in the sample, 90% to 95% were seen once. Sequencing used CD4+ T cells from PBMCs. The receptors here all came from a human donor with multiple sclerosis.

The V gene is TRBV5-4, the J gene TRBJ2-5; 7 positions agree with TRBD1. The CDR3 runs to 12 residues. Trimming took 6 bases from V and 3 from J; bases not matched to a gene: 2. Germline-derived CDR1 and CDR2 are SGHNT and YYREEE (reference sequence). In DNA, the CDR3 is TGTGCCAGCAAAGACAGGGAAGAGACCCAGTACTTC. Its translation: CASKDREETQYF.

The chain couples TRBV13 to TRBJ2-4; the D gene could be TRBD1 or TRBD2 (5 bases each). Looked up from germline, CDR1 is PRHDT and CDR2 is FYEKMQ (reference sequence). V lost 5 bases and J 6 bases, leaving 14 bases between the germline ends. The CDR3 runs to 14 residues. The CDR3, as DNA: TGTGCCAGCAGCCACTTGGGACGGGGAAACATTCAGTACTTC. Encoded protein: CASSHLGRGNIQYF.

This chain joins TRBV5-1 and TRBJ2-4; TRBD1 or TRBD2 may be the D gene (5 bases each). Trimming removed 7 bases from V and 5 bases from J, with 19 bases in between. From germline, CDR1 is SGHRS and CDR2 YFSETQ. This CDR3 has 15 residues. As DNA, the CDR3 is TGCGCCAGCCGGGTTTGGGGGAACAGCCAAAACATTCAGTACTTC. Encoded protein: CASRVWGNSQNIQYF.

This clonotype occurred once. The CDR3 bases are TGTGCCACCAGCGGCGGGAGGGCCAGAGATACGCAGTATTTT. This translates into CATSGGRARDTQYF. This sequence joins TRBV15 and TRBJ2-3, with 9 bases lining up with TRBD2. Trimming at V came to 5 bases and at J to 5 bases, leaving 5 bases not matched to a gene. Germline V lookup: CDR1 LNHNV, CDR2 YYDKDF (reference sequence). The CDR3 is 14 residues long.

The rearrangement uses TRBV30 and TRBJ1-2, with 8 nucleotides matching TRBD1. V dropped 5 bases and J dropped 3; count of bases not matched to a gene: 11. CDR3 size: 15 residues. Germline values: CDR1 GTSNPN, CDR2 SVGIG (reference sequence). The CDR3 sequence is CAWWKTGDEDYGYTF. For the CDR3, the DNA is TGTGCCTGGTGGAAGACAGGGGATGAGGACTATGGCTACACCTTC.

The chain carries TRBV20-1 and TRBJ1-2; weak D call: TRBD1 (5 bases). Germline V gene data show CDR1 as DFQATT and CDR2 as SNEGSKA (reference sequence). The CDR3 is 12 amino acids. V gave up 4 bases and J gave up 0 bases, with 6 bases separating them. CDR3 sequence reads: CSAKDTNYGYTF. DNA for the CDR3: TGCAGTGCTAAGGACACTAACTATGGCTACACCTTC.

The rearrangement uses TRBV24-1 and TRBJ2-7; D is tentatively TRBD1 or TRBD2 (5 bases each). Trimming shortened V by 7 bases and J by 6 bases, and 18 bases separated the two germline ends. CDR3 size: 14 residues. Germline V gene lookup returns CDR1 KGHDR and CDR2 SFDVKD. The CDR3 bases are TGTGCCACCAGACATGTGGGACCTCCCCTCGAGCAGTACTTC. It is translated as CATRHVGPPLEQYF.

As DNA, the CDR3 is TGCAGTGCCAGGACATCCGTATCAGCTTTCTTT. Residues: CSARTSVSAFF. The chain uses TRBV20-1 and TRBJ1-1; weak D call: TRBD1 (5 bases). CDR3 size: 11 residues. With 6 bases removed from V and 10 bases from J, the gap between germline ends came to 15 bases. CDR1 and CDR2 from the germline V gene are DFQATT and SNEGSKA (reference sequence).

The rearrangement uses TRBV3-1 and TRBJ2-7, with a weak D call TRBD2 (6 bases). The V end was cut by 5 bases, the J end by 7 bases, with 24 bases between. CDR3 length equals 16 residues. Germline lookup yields CDR1 LGHDT and CDR2 YNNKEL (reference sequence). This chain's CDR3 is CASSYSPGRGPEEQYF. DNA for the CDR3: TGTGCCAGCAGCTACTCTCCGGGGCGGGGCCCTGAGGAGCAGTACTTC.

The rearrangement uses TRBV5-1 and TRBJ1-1; TRBD1 aligns across 8 bases. CDR3 size: 14 residues. Germline trimming cut 0 bases from V and 11 bases from J; bases unmatched to any gene: 9. Germline V gene sequence: CDR1 SGHRS, CDR2 YFSETQ. The CDR3 spells CASSLDWTGTAAFF. The CDR3, as DNA: TGCGCCAGCAGCTTGGACTGGACAGGGACGGCTGCTTTCTTT.

This chain links TRBV6-2 or TRBV6-3 with TRBJ2-2, with D perhaps TRBD1 (6 bases). Trimming left V 0 bases short and J 4 bases short, with 9 bases between. CDR1 MNHEY and CDR2 SVGEGT come from the germline V gene. This CDR3 spans 15 amino acids. The CDR3 DNA reads as TGTGCCAGCAGTTACTCGGGCAGGGGCACCGGGGAGCTGTTTTTT. Translation gives CASSYSGRGTGELFF.